This T cell receptor (beta chain) stems from a study of blood T cell repertoires in COVID-19. Study at large: PBMCs, B-cell-depleted T cells, or T cells were the source of the cDNA or gDNA that made up the material.

There are 19 residues in the CDR3. In germline, CDR1 is SGHAT, CDR2 FQNNGV. V lost 4 bases, J lost 0 bases, and 16 bases stayed unmatched. Sequencing was performed with immunoSEQ multiplex PCR; in TCRdb, only in-frame clones are kept and a portion is missing. The data show around 88,000 clones, approximately 90% seen once. Sequenced material: peripheral blood. The source of this sequence is a man aged 60 to 75 with acute or convalescent COVID-19. This chain connects TRBV11-2 to TRBJ2-3, with TRBD2 matching 7 bases. This CDR3 reads CASSSYRIAGRPSTDTQYF. For the CDR3, the DNA is TGTGCCAGCAGCTCGTACCGAATAGCGGGCCGGCCGAGCACAGATACGCAGTATTTT.